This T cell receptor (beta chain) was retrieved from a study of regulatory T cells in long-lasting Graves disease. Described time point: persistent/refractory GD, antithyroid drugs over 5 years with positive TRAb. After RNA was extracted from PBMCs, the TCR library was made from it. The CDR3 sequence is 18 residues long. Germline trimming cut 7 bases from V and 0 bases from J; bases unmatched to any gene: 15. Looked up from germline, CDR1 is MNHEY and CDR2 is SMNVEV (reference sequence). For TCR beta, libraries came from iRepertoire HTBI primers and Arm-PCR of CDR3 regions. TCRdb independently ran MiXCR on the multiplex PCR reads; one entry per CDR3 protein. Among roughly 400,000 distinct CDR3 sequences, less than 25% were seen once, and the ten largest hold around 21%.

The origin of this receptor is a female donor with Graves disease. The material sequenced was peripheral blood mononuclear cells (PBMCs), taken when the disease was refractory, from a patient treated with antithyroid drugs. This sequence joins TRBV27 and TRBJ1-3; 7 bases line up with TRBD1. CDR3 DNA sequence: TGTGCCAGCACCCTTGGGAGGGGGCTATTTGCCTCTGGAAACACCATATATTTT. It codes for CASTLGRGLFASGNTIYF.